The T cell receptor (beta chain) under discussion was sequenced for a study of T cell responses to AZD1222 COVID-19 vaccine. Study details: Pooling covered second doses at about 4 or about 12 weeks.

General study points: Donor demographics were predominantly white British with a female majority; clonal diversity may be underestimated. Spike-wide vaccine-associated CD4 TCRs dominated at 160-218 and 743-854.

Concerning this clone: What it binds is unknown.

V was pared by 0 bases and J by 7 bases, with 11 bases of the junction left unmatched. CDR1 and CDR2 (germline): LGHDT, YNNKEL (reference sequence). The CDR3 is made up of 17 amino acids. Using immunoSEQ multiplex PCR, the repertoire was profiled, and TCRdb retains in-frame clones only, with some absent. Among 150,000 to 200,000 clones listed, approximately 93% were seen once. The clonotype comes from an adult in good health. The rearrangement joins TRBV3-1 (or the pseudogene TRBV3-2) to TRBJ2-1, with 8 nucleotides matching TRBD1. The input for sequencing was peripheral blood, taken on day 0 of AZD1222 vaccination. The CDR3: CASSQEEWQGAGNEQFF. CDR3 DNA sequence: TGTGCCAGCAGCCAAGAAGAGTGGCAGGGGGCGGGGAATGAGCAGTTCTTC.